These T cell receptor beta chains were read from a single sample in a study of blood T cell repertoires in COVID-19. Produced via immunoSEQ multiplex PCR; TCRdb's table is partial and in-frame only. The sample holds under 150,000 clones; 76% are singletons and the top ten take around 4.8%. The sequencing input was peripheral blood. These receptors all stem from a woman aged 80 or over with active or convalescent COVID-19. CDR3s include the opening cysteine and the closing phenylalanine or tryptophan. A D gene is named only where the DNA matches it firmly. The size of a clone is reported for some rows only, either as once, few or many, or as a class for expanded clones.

CASSFKRGGGIRETQYF	TGTGCCAGCAGTTTTAAGCGTGGGGGGGGAATCCGAGAGACCCAGTACTTC	TRBD2	TRBV28	TRBJ2-5	.
CASSRFGGLNTEAFF	TGTGCCAGCAGCCGTTTTGGGGGCCTGAACACTGAAGCTTTCTTT	.	TRBV3-1/TRBV3-2	TRBJ1-1	.
CASSKVGTPLGSYEQYF	TGTGCCAGCAGCAAAGTGGGGACTCCCTTAGGATCCTACGAGCAGTACTTC	.	TRBV21-1	TRBJ2-7	.
CASSTGTGGSYEQYF	TGTGCCAGTAGTACCGGGACAGGGGGCTCCTACGAGCAGTACTTC	TRBD1	TRBV19	TRBJ2-7	.
CASSFNQDLNTEAFF	TGTGCCAGCAGTTTCAATCAAGACTTGAACACTGAAGCTTTCTTT	.	TRBV27	TRBJ1-1	.
CASRRSGQIRAPLHF	TGTGCCAGCAGGAGATCGGGACAGATCAGAGCACCCCTCCACTTT	TRBD1	TRBV2	TRBJ1-6	few
CASSQEARGTIYF	TGTGCCAGCAGCCAAGAGGCCAGGGGCACCATATATTTT	.	TRBV3-1/TRBV3-2	TRBJ1-3	.
CASSLGGMNTEAFF	TGCGCCAGCAGCTTGGGAGGGATGAACACTGAAGCTTTCTTT	.	TRBV5-1	TRBJ1-1	.
CASSEPGLSYEQYF	TGTGCCAGCAGTGAACCGGGACTCTCCTACGAGCAGTACTTC	.	TRBV6-1	TRBJ2-7	.
CSVGVTVNGGLFF	TGCAGCGTTGGTGTGACAGTTAATGGTGGACTGTTTTTT	.	TRBV29-1	TRBJ1-4	.
CATSRDTENTEAFF	TGTGCCACCAGCAGGGACACAGAGAACACTGAAGCTTTCTTT	.	TRBV15	TRBJ1-1	many
CASSQGTGLNQPQHF	TGTGCCAGCAGTCAGGGGACAGGGCTAAATCAGCCCCAGCATTTT	TRBD1	TRBV6-5	TRBJ1-5	.
CASLGWDRSSYEQYF	TGTGCCAGCCTAGGGTGGGACAGGAGCTCCTACGAGCAGTACTTC	TRBD1	TRBV2	TRBJ2-7	.
CASSFGRGGNEQYF	TGCGCCAGCAGCTTCGGGCGGGGGGGCAACGAGCAGTACTTC	TRBD2	TRBV5-1	TRBJ2-7	.
CASSVGGNSYNEQFF	TGTGCCAGTAGTGTCGGGGGGAACTCCTACAATGAGCAGTTCTTC	TRBD2	TRBV19	TRBJ2-1	.
CASSIDLAGAYNEQFF	TGTGCCAGTAGTATAGATCTAGCGGGTGCATACAATGAGCAGTTCTTC	TRBD2	TRBV19	TRBJ2-1	.
CASSSGTVHTGELFF	TGTGCCAGCAGTTCCGGGACAGTTCACACCGGGGAGCTGTTTTTT	TRBD1	TRBV7-8	TRBJ2-2	.
CASSPGQKDIQYF	TGTGCCAGCTCACCGGGACAAAAGGACATTCAGTACTTC	.	TRBV18	TRBJ2-4	.
CASSLSLRNTIYF	TGTGCCAGCAGCTTATCCCTCCGAAACACCATATATTTT	.	TRBV11-2	TRBJ1-3	.
CASLQGGVSGNTIYF	TGTGCCAGCCTCCAGGGAGGGGTTAGTGGAAACACCATATATTTT	.	TRBV28	TRBJ1-3	few
CASSLGLAGDNEQFF	TGTGCCAGCAGCTTGGGACTAGCGGGGGACAATGAGCAGTTCTTC	TRBD2	TRBV7-2	TRBJ2-1	.